This TCR beta chain was captured by sequencing in a study of cytomegalovirus exposure and HLA in healthy donors. This clone was seen a few times. No antigen is known for it. General study results and limits: As confirmed in vitro, a few CMV-associated chains were specific for CMV antigens.

The CDR3 is made up of 15 amino acids. CDR1 and CDR2 from the germline V gene are LNHNV and YYDKDF (reference sequence). Losses at the gene ends were 1 base for V and 4 bases for J; bases not matched to a gene: 3. TCRdb's copy holds only in-frame clones and misses some; the assay was immunoSEQ multiplex PCR. The profile shows over 150,000 clones, 86% of them singletons. The TCR was taken from a human donor in good health. Sequenced sample: PBMCs. The chain links TRBV15 to TRBJ1-3, with 8 positions matching TRBD1. DNA for the CDR3: TGTGCCACCAGCAGAGGCAGGGGGCCCGGAAACACCATATATTTT. Translation: CATSRGRGPGNTIYF.